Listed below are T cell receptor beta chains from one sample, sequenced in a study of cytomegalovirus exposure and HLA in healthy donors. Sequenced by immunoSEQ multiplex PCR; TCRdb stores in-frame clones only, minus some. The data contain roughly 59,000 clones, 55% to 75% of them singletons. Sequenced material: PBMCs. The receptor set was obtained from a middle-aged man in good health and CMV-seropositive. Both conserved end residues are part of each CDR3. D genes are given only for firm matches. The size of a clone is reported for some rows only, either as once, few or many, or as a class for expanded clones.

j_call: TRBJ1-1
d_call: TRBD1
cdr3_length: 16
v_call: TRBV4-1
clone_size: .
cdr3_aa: CASSQDKTGAGFEAFF
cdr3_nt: TGCGCCAGCAGCCAAGATAAAACAGGGGCTGGTTTTGAAGCTTTCTTT

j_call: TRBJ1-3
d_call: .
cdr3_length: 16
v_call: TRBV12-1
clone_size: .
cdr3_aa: CASSLADRASGNTIYF
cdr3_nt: TGTGCCAGCAGCTTGGCTGACAGGGCTTCTGGAAACACCATATATTTT

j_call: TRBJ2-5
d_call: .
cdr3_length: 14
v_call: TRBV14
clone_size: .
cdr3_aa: CASSPTWSGETQYF
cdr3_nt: TGTGCCAGCAGCCCTACTTGGTCAGGAGAGACCCAGTACTTC

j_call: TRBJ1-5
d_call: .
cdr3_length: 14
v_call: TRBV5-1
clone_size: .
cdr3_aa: CASRHGQNNQPQHF
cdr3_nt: TGCGCCAGCAGACACGGACAGAACAATCAGCCCCAGCATTTT

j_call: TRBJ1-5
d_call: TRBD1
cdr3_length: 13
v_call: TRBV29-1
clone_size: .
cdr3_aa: CSVRTGANQPQHF
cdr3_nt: TGCAGCGTGAGGACAGGGGCAAATCAGCCCCAGCATTTT

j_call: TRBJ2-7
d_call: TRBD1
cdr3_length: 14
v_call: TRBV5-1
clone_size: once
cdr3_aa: CASSSGQASYEQYF
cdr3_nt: TGCGCCAGCAGCTCGGGACAGGCCTCCTACGAGCAGTACTTC

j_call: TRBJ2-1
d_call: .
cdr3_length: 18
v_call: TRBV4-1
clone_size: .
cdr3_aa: CASSQESGRVLGYNEQFF
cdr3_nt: TGCGCCAGCAGCCAAGAGTCGGGTCGGGTCTTGGGCTACAATGAGCAGTTCTTC

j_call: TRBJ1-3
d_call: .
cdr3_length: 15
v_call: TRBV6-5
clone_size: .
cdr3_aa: CASSYRWSSGNTIYF
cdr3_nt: TGTGCCAGCAGTTACAGGTGGAGCTCTGGAAACACCATATATTTT

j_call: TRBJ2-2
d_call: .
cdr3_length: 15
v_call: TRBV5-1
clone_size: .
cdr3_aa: CASSLNPQGTGELFF
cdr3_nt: TGCGCCAGCAGCTTGAATCCGCAGGGAACCGGGGAGCTGTTTTTT

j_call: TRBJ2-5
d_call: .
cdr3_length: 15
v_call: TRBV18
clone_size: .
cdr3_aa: CASSLVKQGEETQYF
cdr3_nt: TGTGCCAGCTCACTCGTTAAACAGGGAGAAGAGACCCAGTACTTC

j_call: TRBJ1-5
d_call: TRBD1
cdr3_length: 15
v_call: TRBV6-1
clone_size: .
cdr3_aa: CASSLGQGVGQPQHF
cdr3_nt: TGTGCCAGCAGTTTGGGACAGGGTGTAGGTCAGCCCCAGCATTTT

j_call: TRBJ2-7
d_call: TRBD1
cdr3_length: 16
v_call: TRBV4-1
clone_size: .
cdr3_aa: CASSGDREIVRNEQYF
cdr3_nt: TGCGCCAGCAGCGGGGACAGGGAGATTGTTCGTAACGAGCAGTACTTC

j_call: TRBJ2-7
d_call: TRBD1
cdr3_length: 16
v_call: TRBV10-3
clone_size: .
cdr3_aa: CAIRRPGQGAAGEQYF
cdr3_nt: TGTGCCATCAGGAGGCCGGGACAGGGGGCTGCGGGCGAGCAGTACTTC

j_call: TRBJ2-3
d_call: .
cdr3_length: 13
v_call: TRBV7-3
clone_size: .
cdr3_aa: CASSLQGPDTQYF
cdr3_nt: TGTGCCAGCAGCTTACAGGGCCCAGATACGCAGTATTTT

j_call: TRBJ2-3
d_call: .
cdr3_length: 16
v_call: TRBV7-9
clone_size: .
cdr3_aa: CASSFNIAEDTDTQYF
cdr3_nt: TGTGCCAGCAGCTTCAACATAGCGGAGGACACAGATACGCAGTATTTT

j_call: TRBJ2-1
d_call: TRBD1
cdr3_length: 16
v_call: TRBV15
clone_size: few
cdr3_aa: CATSRVVTGVSSEQFF
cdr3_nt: TGTGCCACCAGCAGAGTGGTTACAGGGGTGTCGAGTGAGCAGTTCTTC

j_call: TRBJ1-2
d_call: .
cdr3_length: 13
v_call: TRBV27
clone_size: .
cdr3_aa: CASSLRGQKGYTF
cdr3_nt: TGTGCCAGCAGTTTAAGGGGCCAAAAGGGCTACACCTTC

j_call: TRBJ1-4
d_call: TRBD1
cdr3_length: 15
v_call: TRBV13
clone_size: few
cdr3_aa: CASRETGTGDEKLFF
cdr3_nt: TGTGCCAGCAGAGAAACCGGGACAGGGGATGAAAAACTGTTTTTT

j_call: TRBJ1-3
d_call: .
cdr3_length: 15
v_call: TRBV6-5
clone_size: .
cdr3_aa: CASSQDGISGNTIYF
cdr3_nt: TGTGCCAGCAGTCAGGACGGGATCTCTGGAAACACCATATATTTT

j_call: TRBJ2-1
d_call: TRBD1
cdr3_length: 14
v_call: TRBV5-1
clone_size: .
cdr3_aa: CASSLGQGMDEQFF
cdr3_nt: TGCGCCAGCAGCTTGGGACAGGGAATGGATGAGCAGTTCTTC

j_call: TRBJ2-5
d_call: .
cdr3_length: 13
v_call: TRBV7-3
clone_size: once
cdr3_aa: CASSLTPSETQYF
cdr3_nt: TGTGCCAGCAGCTTAACCCCCTCGGAGACCCAGTACTTC

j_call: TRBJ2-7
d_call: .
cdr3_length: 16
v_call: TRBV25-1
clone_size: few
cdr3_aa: CASSENTGFVSGEQYF
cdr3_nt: TGTGCCAGCAGTGAAAATACAGGTTTTGTCTCTGGCGAGCAGTACTTC

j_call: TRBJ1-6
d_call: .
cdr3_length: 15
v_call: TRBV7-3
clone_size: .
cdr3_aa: CASSLMSGEHSPLHF
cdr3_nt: TGTGCCAGCAGCTTAATGTCGGGTGAGCATTCACCCCTCCACTTT

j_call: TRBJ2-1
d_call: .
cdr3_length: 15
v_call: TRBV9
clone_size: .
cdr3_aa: CASSVVGGSYNEQFF
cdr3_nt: TGTGCCAGCAGCGTTGTGGGGGGCTCCTACAATGAGCAGTTCTTC

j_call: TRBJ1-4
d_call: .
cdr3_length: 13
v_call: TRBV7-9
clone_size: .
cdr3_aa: CASMVFSDEKLFF
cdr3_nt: TGTGCCAGCATGGTCTTTTCGGATGAAAAACTGTTTTTT

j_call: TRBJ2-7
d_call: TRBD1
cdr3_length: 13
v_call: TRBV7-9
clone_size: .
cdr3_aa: CASSLKGAFEQYF
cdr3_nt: TGTGCCAGCAGCTTAAAGGGGGCTTTTGAGCAGTACTTC

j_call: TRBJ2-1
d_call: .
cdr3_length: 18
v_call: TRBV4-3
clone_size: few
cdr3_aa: CASSQDNLRGAPYNEQFF
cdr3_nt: TGCGCCAGCAGCCAAGACAATCTTCGGGGGGCACCCTACAATGAGCAGTTCTTC

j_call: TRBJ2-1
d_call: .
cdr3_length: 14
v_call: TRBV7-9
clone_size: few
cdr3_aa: CASSLAGPSDEQFF
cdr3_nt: TGTGCCAGCAGCTTAGCTGGGCCTAGCGATGAGCAGTTCTTC

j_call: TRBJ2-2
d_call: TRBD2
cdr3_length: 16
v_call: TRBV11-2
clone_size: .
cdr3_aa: CASSSSGGAYGGELFF
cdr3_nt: TGTGCCAGCAGCAGTAGCGGGGGGGCCTATGGCGGGGAGCTGTTTTTT

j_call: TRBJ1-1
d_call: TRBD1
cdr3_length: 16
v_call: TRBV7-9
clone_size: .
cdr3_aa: CASSPKMQGAHTEAFF
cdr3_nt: TGTGCCAGCAGTCCCAAAATGCAGGGGGCCCACACTGAAGCTTTCTTT

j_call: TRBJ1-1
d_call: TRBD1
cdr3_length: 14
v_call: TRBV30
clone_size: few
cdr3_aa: CAFQTGTGQVEAFF
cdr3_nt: TGTGCCTTTCAAACCGGGACAGGGCAAGTTGAAGCTTTCTTT

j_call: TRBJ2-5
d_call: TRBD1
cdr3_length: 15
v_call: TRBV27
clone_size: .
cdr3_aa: CASRADRVGSGAQYF
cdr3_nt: TGTGCCAGCAGGGCCGACAGGGTGGGGTCCGGGGCCCAGTACTTC

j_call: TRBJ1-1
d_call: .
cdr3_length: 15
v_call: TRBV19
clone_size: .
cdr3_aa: CASSGRGEAATEAFF
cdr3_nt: TGTGCCAGTAGTGGACGCGGGGAGGCAGCCACTGAAGCTTTCTTT

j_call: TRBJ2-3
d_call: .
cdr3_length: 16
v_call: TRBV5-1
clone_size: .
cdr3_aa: CASSSGHATSTDTQYF
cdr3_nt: TGCGCCAGCAGCTCCGGACACGCAACTAGCACAGATACGCAGTATTTT

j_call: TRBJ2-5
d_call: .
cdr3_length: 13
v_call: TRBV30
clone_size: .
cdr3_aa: CAWSVLHQETQYF
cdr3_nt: TGTGCCTGGAGTGTACTGCACCAAGAGACCCAGTACTTC

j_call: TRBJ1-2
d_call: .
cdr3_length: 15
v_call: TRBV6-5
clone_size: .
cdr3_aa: CASSYSSTVGEGYTF
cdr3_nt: TGTGCCAGCAGTTACTCTTCAACCGTCGGGGAAGGCTACACCTTC

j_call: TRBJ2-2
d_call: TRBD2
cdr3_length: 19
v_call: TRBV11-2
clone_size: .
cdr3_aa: CASSFRTSGGAVDTGELFF
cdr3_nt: TGTGCCAGCAGCTTCCGGACTAGCGGGGGGGCCGTGGACACCGGGGAGCTGTTTTTT

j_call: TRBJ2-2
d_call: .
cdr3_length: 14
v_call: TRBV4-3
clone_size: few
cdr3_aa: CASSLAGGTGELFF
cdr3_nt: TGCGCCAGCAGCCTAGCCGGAGGGACCGGGGAGCTGTTTTTT

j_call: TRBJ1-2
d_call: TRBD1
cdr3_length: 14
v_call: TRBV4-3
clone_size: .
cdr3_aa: CASSQLTGDYGYTF
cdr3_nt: TGCGCCAGCAGCCAGCTGACAGGGGACTATGGCTACACCTTC

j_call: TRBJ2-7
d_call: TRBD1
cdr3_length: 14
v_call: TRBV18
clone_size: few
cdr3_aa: CASSPGQTPEEQYF
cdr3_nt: TGTGCCAGCTCACCGGGACAGACACCGGAGGAGCAGTACTTC

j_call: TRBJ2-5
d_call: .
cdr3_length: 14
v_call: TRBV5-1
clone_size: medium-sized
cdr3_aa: CASSLKLPRETQYF
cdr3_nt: TGCGCCAGCAGCTTGAAGTTGCCTCGGGAGACCCAGTACTTC

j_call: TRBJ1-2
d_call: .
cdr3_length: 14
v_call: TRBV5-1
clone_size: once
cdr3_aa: CASSWGDRNYGYTF
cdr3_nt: TGCGCCAGCAGCTGGGGGGACCGCAACTATGGCTACACCTTC

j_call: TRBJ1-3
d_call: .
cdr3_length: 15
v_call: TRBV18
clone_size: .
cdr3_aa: CASSPREGTGNTIYF
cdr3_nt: TGTGCCAGCTCACCACGGGAGGGAACTGGAAACACCATATATTTT

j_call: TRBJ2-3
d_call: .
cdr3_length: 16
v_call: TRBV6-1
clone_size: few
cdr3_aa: CASSELLGTSTDTQYF
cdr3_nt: TGTGCCAGCAGTGAATTACTGGGGACTAGCACAGATACGCAGTATTTT

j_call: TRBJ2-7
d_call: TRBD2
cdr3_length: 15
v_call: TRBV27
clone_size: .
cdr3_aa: CASSKGGVAGGIQYF
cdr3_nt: TGTGCCAGCAGCAAAGGGGGGGTAGCGGGGGGGATCCAGTACTTC

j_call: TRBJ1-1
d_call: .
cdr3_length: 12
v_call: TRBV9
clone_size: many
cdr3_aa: CASSPMNTEAFF
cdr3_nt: TGTGCCAGCAGCCCAATGAACACTGAAGCTTTCTTT

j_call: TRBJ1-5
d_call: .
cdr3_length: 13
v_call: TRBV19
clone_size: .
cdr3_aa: CASRHDGDQPQHF
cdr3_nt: TGTGCCAGTAGACACGACGGGGATCAGCCCCAGCATTTT

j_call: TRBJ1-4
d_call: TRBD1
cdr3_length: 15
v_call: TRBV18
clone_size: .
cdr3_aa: CASSPQGATNEKLFF
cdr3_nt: TGTGCCAGCTCACCACAGGGGGCGACTAATGAAAAACTGTTTTTT

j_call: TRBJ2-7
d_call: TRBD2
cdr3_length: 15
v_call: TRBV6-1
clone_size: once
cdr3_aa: CASSEASQGLGEQYF
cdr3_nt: TGTGCCAGCAGTGAAGCCTCTCAGGGACTAGGAGAGCAGTACTTC

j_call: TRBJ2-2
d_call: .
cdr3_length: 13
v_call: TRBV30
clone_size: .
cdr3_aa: CAWRQANTGELFF
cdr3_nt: TGTGCCTGGAGGCAGGCTAACACCGGGGAGCTGTTTTTT

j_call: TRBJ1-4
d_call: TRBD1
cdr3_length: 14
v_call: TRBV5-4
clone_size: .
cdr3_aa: CASSFRGTDEKLFF
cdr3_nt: TGTGCCAGCAGCTTCAGGGGGACTGATGAAAAACTGTTTTTT

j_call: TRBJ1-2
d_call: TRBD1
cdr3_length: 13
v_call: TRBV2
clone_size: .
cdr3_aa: CASSPRTGYGYTF
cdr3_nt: TGTGCCAGCAGTCCCCGGACAGGGTATGGCTACACCTTC

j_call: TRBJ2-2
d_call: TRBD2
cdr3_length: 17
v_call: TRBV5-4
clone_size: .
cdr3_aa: CASGRPSGGSNTGELFF
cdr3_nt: TGTGCCAGCGGTAGGCCTAGCGGGGGATCGAACACCGGGGAGCTGTTTTTT

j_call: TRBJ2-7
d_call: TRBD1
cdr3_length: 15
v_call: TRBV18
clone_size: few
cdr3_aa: CASSPPTGGMYEQYF
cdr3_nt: TGTGCCAGCTCACCACCGACAGGGGGCATGTACGAGCAGTACTTC

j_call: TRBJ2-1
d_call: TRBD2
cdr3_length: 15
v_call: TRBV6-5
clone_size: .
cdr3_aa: CASSGTSGGAHEQFF
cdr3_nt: TGTGCCAGCAGTGGGACTAGCGGGGGGGCCCATGAGCAGTTCTTC

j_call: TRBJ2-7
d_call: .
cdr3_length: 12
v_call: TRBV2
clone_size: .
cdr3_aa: CASIPGRHEQYF
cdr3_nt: TGTGCCAGCATCCCGGGGAGGCACGAGCAGTACTTC

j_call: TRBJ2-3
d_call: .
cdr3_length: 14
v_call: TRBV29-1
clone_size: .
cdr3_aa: CSVVHGSVPDTQYF
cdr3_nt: TGCAGCGTTGTTCACGGGAGTGTCCCAGATACGCAGTATTTT

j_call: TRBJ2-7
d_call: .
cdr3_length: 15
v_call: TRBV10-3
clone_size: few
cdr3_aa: CAISIPGGGPYEQYF
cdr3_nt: TGTGCCATCAGTATCCCCGGGGGAGGACCCTACGAGCAGTACTTC

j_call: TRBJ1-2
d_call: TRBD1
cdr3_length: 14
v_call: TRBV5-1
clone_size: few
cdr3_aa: CASSSGQVDYGYTF
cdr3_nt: TGCGCCAGCAGCTCCGGACAGGTGGACTATGGCTACACCTTC